Listed below are T cell receptor beta chains from one sample, sequenced in a study of T cell clones after liver transplantation. TCRdb's copy holds only in-frame clones and misses some; the assay was immunoSEQ multiplex PCR. The table shows about 70,000 clones, with roughly 80% occurring only once. The sequencing here drew on CD4+ T cells from blood, taken 12 months after liver transplant. These receptor sequences come from a human patient who received a liver transplant. Some T cells may originate from the graft donor. Each CDR3 is given with its conserved first and last residue. The order of the fields is V gene, J gene, D gene, clone size, CDR3 protein, CDR3 DNA. A D gene is named only where the DNA matches it firmly. Clone size is not always given. Where it is, it says once, few, many or a class for expanded clones.

TRBV2	TRBJ2-7	-	-	CASSGTPIYEQYF	TGTGCCAGCAGCGGGACACCTATCTACGAGCAGTACTTC
TRBV5-1	TRBJ2-2	TRBD1	-	CASSLQGTSTGELFF	TGCGCCAGCAGCTTACAGGGGACGAGCACCGGGGAGCTGTTTTTT
TRBV5-1	TRBJ2-1	TRBD1	once	CASSLTGTSDEQFF	TGCGCCAGCAGTTTGACAGGGACGTCCGATGAGCAGTTCTTC
TRBV2	TRBJ2-7	-	-	CASTRAGISYEQYF	TGTGCCAGCACCCGGGCGGGGATTTCCTACGAGCAGTACTTC
TRBV7-9	TRBJ2-7	-	many	CASSLIGGQYF	TGTGCCAGCAGCCTCATAGGGGGGCAGTACTTC
TRBV4-3	TRBJ1-3	-	-	CASSPGSSGNTIYF	TGCGCCAGCAGCCCCGGTAGCTCTGGAAACACCATATATTTT
TRBV5-4	TRBJ2-3	TRBD1	-	CASSSTGGDTQYF	TGTGCCAGCAGCTCCACAGGGGGGGATACGCAGTATTTT
TRBV30	TRBJ1-5	TRBD1	-	CALGQGVRGNQPQHF	TGTGCCTTAGGACAGGGGGTCAGGGGCAATCAGCCCCAGCATTTT
TRBV5-1	TRBJ1-4	-	-	CASSRGATNEKLFF	TGCGCCAGCAGCAGGGGGGCAACTAATGAAAAACTGTTTTTT
TRBV19	TRBJ1-3	-	-	CASRAANRLGNTIYF	TGTGCCAGTAGAGCGGCTAACCGTCTGGGAAACACCATATATTTT
TRBV5-1	TRBJ2-1	TRBD1	few	CASAVPGQGRDEQFF	TGCGCCAGCGCTGTTCCGGGACAGGGAAGGGATGAGCAGTTCTTC
TRBV2	TRBJ2-3	-	-	CASSFLTDLGQYF	TGTGCCAGCAGTTTCCTGACGGATCTTGGTCAGTATTTT
TRBV5-1	TRBJ2-6	-	-	CASSHGQFILSGANVLTF	TGCGCCAGCAGCCACGGACAGTTCATCCTCTCTGGGGCCAACGTCCTGACTTTC
TRBV7-2	TRBJ1-2	TRBD1	-	CASSIGTAGYGYTF	TGTGCCAGCAGCATCGGGACAGCTGGCTATGGCTACACCTTC
TRBV2	TRBJ2-7	TRBD2	-	CASSVAGRYEQYF	TGTGCCAGCAGTGTAGCGGGAAGGTACGAGCAGTACTTC
TRBV5-4	TRBJ1-2	-	-	CASSLWGNYGYTF	TGTGCCAGCAGCTTGTGGGGCAACTATGGCTACACCTTC
TRBV5-1	TRBJ1-4	-	-	CASSLGDSGEKLFF	TGCGCCAGCAGCTTGGGCGACTCCGGCGAAAAACTGTTTTTT
TRBV7-2	TRBJ2-7	TRBD2	-	CASSFAGGIREQYF	TGTGCCAGCAGCTTTGCGGGAGGAATAAGGGAGCAGTACTTC
TRBV11-2	TRBJ2-7	-	-	CASSLYVSRSSYEQYF	TGTGCCAGCAGCTTGTATGTTAGCAGGAGCTCCTACGAGCAGTACTTC
TRBV28	TRBJ1-5	-	-	CASSQGWQPQHF	TGTGCCAGCAGCCAAGGATGGCAGCCCCAGCATTTT
TRBV29-1	TRBJ1-2	-	-	CSVGGLYYGYTF	TGCAGCGTTGGGGGCCTCTACTATGGCTACACCTTC
TRBV2	TRBJ1-1	-	few	CASSGGTGNTEAFF	TGTGCCAGCAGTGGAGGGACGGGGAACACTGAAGCTTTCTTT
TRBV7-8	TRBJ2-1	TRBD2	few	CASSLTPSGRLGEQFF	TGTGCCAGCAGCTTAACCCCCAGCGGGAGGCTCGGGGAGCAGTTCTTC
TRBV5-4	TRBJ1-2	TRBD1	-	CASSSRTGGYTF	TGTGCCAGCAGCTCAAGGACAGGGGGATACACCTTC
TRBV18	TRBJ1-2	-	-	CASSPPDGYGYTF	TGTGCCAGCTCACCACCGGACGGGTATGGCTACACCTTC
TRBV10-1	TRBJ2-3	-	-	CASSESRGAQDTQYF	TGCGCCAGCAGTGAGTCTAGGGGTGCACAGGATACGCAGTATTTT
TRBV5-1	TRBJ1-2	-	-	CASSFRGPPGGYGYTF	TGCGCCAGCAGCTTCCGAGGGCCGCCCGGAGGGTATGGCTACACCTTC
TRBV7-2	TRBJ1-4	TRBD1	once	CASSLDRGEKLFF	TGTGCCAGCAGCCTAGACAGGGGTGAAAAACTGTTTTTT
TRBV27	TRBJ2-1	TRBD1	-	CASRGTGVSYNEQFF	TGTGCCAGCAGGGGGACAGGAGTTTCCTACAATGAGCAGTTCTTC
TRBV7-2	TRBJ2-6	TRBD2	-	CASSLAPGGIQLYSGANVLTF	TGTGCCAGCAGCTTAGCCCCGGGAGGGATACAACTTTACTCTGGGGCCAACGTCCTGACTTTC
TRBV18	TRBJ2-5	TRBD1	-	CASSLGQQETQYF	TGTGCCAGCTCACTGGGACAGCAAGAGACCCAGTACTTC
TRBV10-3	TRBJ1-5	-	-	CAIGASNQPQHF	TGTGCCATCGGAGCGAGCAATCAGCCCCAGCATTTT
TRBV10-2	TRBJ1-2	TRBD1	-	CASSSGTAYGYTF	TGCGCCAGCAGTTCAGGGACAGCGTATGGCTACACCTTC
TRBV25-1	TRBJ2-1	TRBD1	-	CASSDVGTGIHEQFF	TGTGCCAGCAGTGACGTGGGGACAGGGATCCATGAGCAGTTCTTC
TRBV28	TRBJ1-5	TRBD1	-	CASISQGESQPQHF	TGTGCCAGCATTTCGCAGGGGGAATCGCAGCCCCAGCATTTT
TRBV27	TRBJ1-1	-	-	CASSPGLGRSTEAFF	TGTGCCAGCAGTCCTGGACTGGGAAGGAGTACTGAAGCTTTCTTT
TRBV7-3	TRBJ2-1	TRBD1	-	CASSRQGAVEQFF	TGTGCCAGCAGCCGACAGGGGGCGGTTGAGCAGTTCTTC